This T cell receptor beta chain stems from a study of beta chain features in type 1 diabetes. Overall study context: Sorted cells from all samples, numbering fewer than 120,000,000, were examined.

Germline CDR1 and CDR2: SSHAT and FNYEAQ (reference sequence). Trimming took off 1 base at V and 4 bases at J, with 13 bases between the two ends. The CDR3 runs 15 residues. Regarding the study as a whole: A potential PCR bias toward shorter templates would be equal in patient and control samples. In all four CD4+ subsets, TCRB CDR3 length was significantly, moderately reduced in type 1 diabetes.

Concerning this clone: Its antigen is still unknown.

Since all of the isolated RNA was reverse transcribed, expressed TCRB transcripts were what got sequenced. Assay used: immunoSEQ multiplex PCR; TCRdb lists only in-frame clones, some missing. The data hold about 240,000 clones, with 25% to 35% observed a single time. Blood was drawn once from each donor into heparinised tubes. The draws averaged roughly 120 mL. Sequenced input: central memory CD4+ T cells from blood. The V gene is TRBV7-7, the J gene TRBJ2-5; D is possibly TRBD1 (6 bases). The sequence was collected from a young man in good health. Here the CDR3 reads CASSLGMAGAETQYF. The CDR3 region has the DNA TGTGCCAGCAGCTTAGGGATGGCAGGGGCAGAGACCCAGTACTTC.